The 2 T cell receptor beta chains below were found in one sample sequenced in a study of T cell responses to AZD1222 COVID-19 vaccine. Method: immunoSEQ multiplex PCR; TCRdb's copy keeps in-frame clones and lacks some. The table records roughly 160,000 clones, roughly 90% of them present only once. This specimen was peripheral blood, taken on day 0 of AZD1222 vaccination. The source is an adult in good health.

The chain is built from TRBV7-3 and TRBJ2-7; the match to TRBD2 covers 7 bases. J was trimmed by 7 bases and V by 0 bases; bases with no gene match: 9. CDR3 length equals 15 residues. Per germline, CDR1 SGHTA and CDR2 FQGTGA. The CDR3 DNA is TGTGCCAGCAGCTTAACGGCGGGGGATTTAAGGGAGCAGTACTTC. It codes for CASSLTAGDLREQYF.

This chain joins TRBV30 and TRBJ1-5; tentatively, D is TRBD1 (6 bases). The CDR3 covers 13 residues. V shed 2 bases and J shed 3 bases, with 8 bases lying between them. CDR1 is GTSNPN, CDR2 SVGIG, per germline (reference sequence). CDR3 coding DNA: TGTGCCTGGAGTCGGGACATCAATCAGCCCCAGCATTTT. Translating gives CAWSRDINQPQHF.